Below are 4 T cell receptor beta chains sequenced from a single sample in a study of OX40 agonist ivuxolimab in advanced cancers. Repertoires were generated with immunoSEQ multiplex PCR, while TCRdb's copy carries only in-frame clones and drops some. The table lists around 70,000 clones, less than 85% of them singletons. Specimen: CD4+ or CD8+ T cells sorted from blood, collected in a trial of the OX40 agonist ivuxolimab. The receptors here all came from an adult with an advanced solid tumor such as melanoma, head and neck, liver or kidney cancer.

This chain uses TRBV28 with TRBJ1-2, with TRBD1 as a possible D gene (5 bases). Trimming stripped 6 bases from V and 4 bases from J, with 9 bases between. CDR1 MDHEN and CDR2 SYDVKM come from the germline V gene. The CDR3 is 12 residues long. This CDR3 is CASRGRVYGYTF. The CDR3 coding sequence is TGTGCCAGCAGGGGACGCGTCTATGGCTACACCTTC.

This clone was found a few times. This rearrangement joins TRBV7-2 to TRBJ1-1, with TRBD1 matching 9 bases. Germline V CDR1 and CDR2: SGHTA, FQGNSA. CDR3 size: 18 residues. The ends lost 3 bases at V and 1 base at J; junction bases unmatched: 12. CDR3 loop: CASSFRGQGTGRNTEAFF. In DNA form, the CDR3 reads TGTGCCAGCAGCTTCCGGGGACAGGGAACGGGCAGGAACACTGAAGCTTTCTTT.

The rearrangement links TRBV2 to TRBJ2-1, with 8 nucleotides matching TRBD1. Germline values: CDR1 SNHLY, CDR2 FYNNEI. The CDR3 extends over 15 amino acids. J lost 7 bases, V lost 3 bases, and 8 bases had no gene match. The CDR3 spells CASSDATGQGNEQFF. The DNA of the CDR3 is TGTGCCAGCAGTGATGCTACCGGACAGGGAAATGAGCAGTTCTTC.

There are a few counts of this clone. The V call is TRBV7-9, the J call TRBJ1-1; 8 nucleotides align to TRBD1. The CDR3 has 14 amino acids. V dropped 5 bases and J dropped 4; count of bases not matched to a gene: 6. Germline V gene sequence: CDR1 SEHNR, CDR2 FQNEAQ (reference sequence). The CDR3 nucleotides read TGTGCCAGCAGCCCCCAACAGGGGGGCACTGAAGCTTTCTTT. Amino acid sequence: CASSPQQGGTEAFF.